These T cell receptor beta chains were read from a single sample in a study of blood T cell repertoires in COVID-19. Only in-frame clones appear in the TCRdb table, and some are missing; sequencing was by immunoSEQ multiplex PCR. This sample yields about 330,000 clones, of which roughly 82% are seen a single time; 1.5% to 2% belongs to the top ten. The sample consisted of peripheral blood. The receptors come from a woman between 50 and 59 years old with acute or convalescent COVID-19. CDR3s include the opening cysteine and the closing phenylalanine or tryptophan. A D gene is named only where the DNA matches it firmly. Rows may omit the clone size; those that give it use once, few, many or a size class.

TGTGCCAGCAGTTACGCAGGGGATGGTAGCAATCAGCCCCAGCATTTT	CASSYAGDGSNQPQHF	.	TRBJ1-5	TRBV6-2/TRBV6-3	.
TGCAGTGCTAGTCACAGGGCGAAGACCCAGTACTTC	CSASHRAKTQYF	.	TRBJ2-5	TRBV20-1	.
TGCGCCAGCAGCTTGGATCCTAGCGGGAGCGGGGACATTCAGTACTTC	CASSLDPSGSGDIQYF	.	TRBJ2-4	TRBV5-1	TRBD2
TGTGCCAGCAGCGCCCGACTAGCGGGAGGGATCGATGAGCAGTTCTTC	CASSARLAGGIDEQFF	.	TRBJ2-1	TRBV11-2	TRBD2
TGTGCCAGCAGCCAAGGGGATTCACCCCTCCACTTT	CASSQGDSPLHF	few	TRBJ1-6	TRBV27	.
TGTGCCAGCAGTTATGGGGGGGTTGAGACCCAGTACTTC	CASSYGGVETQYF	.	TRBJ2-5	TRBV6-2/TRBV6-3	TRBD2
TGTGCCAGCAGCTTAGGGGACACGACTCATGAAAAACTGTTTTTT	CASSLGDTTHEKLFF	.	TRBJ1-4	TRBV7-9	.
TGTGCCAGCAGCCGCGGCGGCTATGAGCAGTACTTC	CASSRGGYEQYF	once	TRBJ2-7	TRBV5-6	.
TGTGCCAGCAGTTTGACTAGCGGGATTGATGAGCAGTTCTTC	CASSLTSGIDEQFF	.	TRBJ2-1	TRBV27	TRBD2
TGTGCCACCCGAGGGGGCGGGACCTACAATGAGCAGTTCTTC	CATRGGGTYNEQFF	.	TRBJ2-1	TRBV6-1	.
TGTGCCAGCTCACCAAGGCCTCAGGGGGTAACTTCCAATGAGCAGTTCTTC	CASSPRPQGVTSNEQFF	.	TRBJ2-1	TRBV18	TRBD1
TGTGCCAGCAGTTTAAGTATAGCGGGAACCTACGAGCAGTACTTC	CASSLSIAGTYEQYF	.	TRBJ2-7	TRBV27	TRBD2
TGTGCCAGCAGCTTTGACAGGGATAATTCACCCCTCCACTTT	CASSFDRDNSPLHF	.	TRBJ1-6	TRBV5-5	TRBD1
TGTGCCAGCAGCGTAGCGGGACAATACAATGAGCAGTTCTTC	CASSVAGQYNEQFF	.	TRBJ2-1	TRBV9	.
TGTGCCAGCAGCCCAACGGGTTCCCTAGATAGTTACGCCGAGCAGTACTTC	CASSPTGSLDSYAEQYF	.	TRBJ2-7	TRBV9	.
TGTGCCAGCAGTTTAAGGACATCTAGTCGTGCTTTCTTT	CASSLRTSSRAFF	.	TRBJ1-1	TRBV28	.
TGTGCCAGTAACCGGGGTCCCGATTCACCCCTCCACTTT	CASNRGPDSPLHF	.	TRBJ1-6	TRBV19	.
TGTGCCAGCAGCTTCCTAGGCCCTTCGTCTTCTACGCAGTATTTT	CASSFLGPSSSTQYF	.	TRBJ2-3	TRBV7-3	.
TGTGCCAGTAGTATGGGAGGGAATATCCATGGCTACACCTTC	CASSMGGNIHGYTF	.	TRBJ1-2	TRBV19	.
TGTGCCAGCAGTTTATTTACAGATGAAAAACTGTTTTTT	CASSLFTDEKLFF	.	TRBJ1-4	TRBV12-3/TRBV12-4	.
TGTGCCAGCAGCTTGGGTGGGCAGAATAATGAGCAGTTCTTC	CASSLGGQNNEQFF	.	TRBJ2-1	TRBV5-4	.
TGTGCCACCCTTCCGGGTTCAGCGGGAGGGATAATTTACGAGCAGTACTTC	CATLPGSAGGIIYEQYF	.	TRBJ2-7	TRBV10-3	TRBD2
TGCGCCAGCAATGGACAGTCTGGGGTGGGCACTGAAGCTTTCTTT	CASNGQSGVGTEAFF	.	TRBJ1-1	TRBV5-1	.
TGTGCCAGTTCCCCAGGGGGCTGGGAGCAGTACTTC	CASSPGGWEQYF	.	TRBJ2-7	TRBV19	TRBD1
TGTGCCAGCAGTCGCACAGGGCAATACAATGAGCAGTTCTTC	CASSRTGQYNEQFF	.	TRBJ2-1	TRBV2	.
TGTGCCAGCAGTTTAACCATACGGAGCAATCAGCCCCAGCATTTT	CASSLTIRSNQPQHF	.	TRBJ1-5	TRBV27	.
TGCGCCAGCAGCTTACAGGGGAATGAGCAGTTCTTC	CASSLQGNEQFF	.	TRBJ2-1	TRBV5-1	TRBD1
TGTGCCATCAGTGAGTTAAGGGGGGATACGCAGTATTTT	CAISELRGDTQYF	.	TRBJ2-3	TRBV10-3	.